This T cell receptor beta chain was identified in a study of cytomegalovirus exposure and HLA in healthy donors. At the level of the study: Earlier, 95 million to 130 million unique TCR beta sequences were recovered from about 179 million T cells by an analysis.

PCR involved 60 Vbeta and 13 Jbeta primers. The assay was immunoSEQ multiplex PCR, and TCRdb's table has in-frame clones only and misses some. The profile shows around 190,000 clones, around three quarters of them singletons. Points on this clone: Its antigen remains unidentified.

Broader study findings: Earlier analysis yielded a pattern in which most TCR beta V segments were productive about 87% or about 30% of the time.

Specimen: PBMCs. The sequence was collected from a man aged 30-40 years in good health and CMV-seronegative.

CDR3 protein: CASSGMTGNQLAGAYEQYF. In DNA form, the CDR3 reads TGTGCCAGCAGCGGGATGACAGGGAATCAGCTAGCGGGAGCCTACGAGCAGTACTTC. The rearrangement joins TRBV2 to TRBJ2-7; 10 nucleotides line up with TRBD2. The ends lost 6 bases at V and 2 bases at J; junction bases unmatched: 19. The CDR3 sequence is 19 residues long. Germline CDR1 reads SNHLY; CDR2 reads FYNNEI.